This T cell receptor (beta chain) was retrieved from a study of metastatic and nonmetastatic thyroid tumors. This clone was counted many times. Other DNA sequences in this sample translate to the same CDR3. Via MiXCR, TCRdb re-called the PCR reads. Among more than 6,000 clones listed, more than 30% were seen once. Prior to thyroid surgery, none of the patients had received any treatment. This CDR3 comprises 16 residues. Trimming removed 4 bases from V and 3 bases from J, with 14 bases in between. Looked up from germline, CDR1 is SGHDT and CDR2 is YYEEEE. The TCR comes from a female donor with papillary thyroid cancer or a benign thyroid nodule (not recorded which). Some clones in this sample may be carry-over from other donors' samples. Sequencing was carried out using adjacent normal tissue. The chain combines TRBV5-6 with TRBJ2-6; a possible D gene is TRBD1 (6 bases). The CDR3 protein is CASSQQGLGGANVLTF. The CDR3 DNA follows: TGTGCCAGCAGCCAGCAGGGGCTGGGTGGGGCCAACGTCCTGACTTTC.